These T cell receptor beta chains were read from a single sample in a study of T cell changes during pregnancy in multiple sclerosis. The table came from immunoSEQ multiplex PCR; TCRdb's copy has only in-frame clones and leaves some out. The sample lists tens of thousands of clones; about nine tenths were seen once. The sample in question was peripheral blood, obtained in the second trimester of pregnancy. Receptors were obtained from a female donor in good health, enrolled as a control in a pregnancy study. Each CDR3 is given with its conserved first and last residue. The order of the fields is D gene, V gene, clone size, J gene, CDR3 length, CDR3 DNA, CDR3 protein. The D gene is left open where the match is weak. Part of the rows lack a size; the others show once, few, many or a class for expanded clones.

>TRBD1|TRBV27|.|TRBJ1-4|16
TGTGCCAGCAGTCCAATGACAGGGTCAACTAATGAAAAACTGTTTTTT
CASSPMTGSTNEKLFF
>TRBD1|TRBV27|.|TRBJ2-7|13
TGTGCCAGCGGGAACAGGGGAAGCTACGAGCAGTACTTC
CASGNRGSYEQYF
>TRBD1|TRBV7-6|.|TRBJ2-7|15
TGTGCCAGCAGCTTAGCGACAGGGGTAGTAAGCGAGCAGTACTTC
CASSLATGVVSEQYF
>TRBD2|TRBV6-6|few|TRBJ2-1|15
TGTGCCAGCAGCCCAGCGGGAGATTCCTACAATGAGCAGTTCTTC
CASSPAGDSYNEQFF
>TRBD1|TRBV6-1|.|TRBJ2-1|15
TGTGCCAGCAGTGCCTCCGGGACAGGGGGCAATGAGCAGTTCTTC
CASSASGTGGNEQFF
>TRBD2|TRBV7-9|.|TRBJ2-5|17
TGTGCCAGCAGCTTATCCCGAAGCGGGGGGATGCAAGAGACCCAGTACTTC
CASSLSRSGGMQETQYF
>TRBD1|TRBV6-1|few|TRBJ2-7|12
TGTGCCAGCGGACCAGGGGGTTACGAGCAGTACTTC
CASGPGGYEQYF
>.|TRBV29-1|.|TRBJ1-4|14
TGCAGCATCTACTTCCCGGGGAATAATGAAAAACTGTTTTTT
CSIYFPGNNEKLFF
>.|TRBV18|.|TRBJ2-7|14
TGTGCCAGCTCACCAAACAGGGAAACCTACGAGCAGTACTTC
CASSPNRETYEQYF
>TRBD1|TRBV19|.|TRBJ1-4|14
TGTGCCAGTAGTGAGGGACAGGGCTCCGAAAAACTGTTTTTT
CASSEGQGSEKLFF
>TRBD1|TRBV15|.|TRBJ2-3|17
TGTGCCACCAGCAGAGATGTGGGACAGGGTATTTTCGATACGCAGTATTTT
CATSRDVGQGIFDTQYF
>.|TRBV5-1|.|TRBJ1-4|13
TGCGCCAGCAGCGGGGACAATCGCGAAAAACTGTTTTTT
CASSGDNREKLFF
>.|TRBV27|.|TRBJ2-3|15
TGTGCCAGCACCTCTCGGGGGGCCGGGGCAGATACGCAGTATTTT
CASTSRGAGADTQYF
>TRBD1|TRBV6-1|few|TRBJ1-3|14
TGTGCCAGCAGTCCCGGGACAGAAGGGAACACCATATATTTT
CASSPGTEGNTIYF
>.|TRBV29-1|medium-sized|TRBJ2-7|12
TGCAGCGCCCGGGACTGGGCGTTCGAGCAGTACTTC
CSARDWAFEQYF
>.|TRBV19|few|TRBJ1-1|15
TGTGCCAGTAGTACGAGACAGTATAAACCCACTGAAGCTTTCTTT
CASSTRQYKPTEAFF
>.|TRBV9|.|TRBJ2-7|14
TGTGCCAGCAGTGCTACGTGGACTACCTACGAGCAGTACTTC
CASSATWTTYEQYF
>.|TRBV29-1|.|TRBJ1-1|13
TGCAGCGCTGCACGGACAGAGAACACTGAAGCTTTCTTT
CSAARTENTEAFF
>.|TRBV5-1|.|TRBJ2-3|11
TGCGCCAGCAGACTCACAGATACGCAGTATTTT
CASRLTDTQYF
>.|TRBV9|.|TRBJ2-3|13
TGTGCCAGCAGCTCCTACTTCACAGATACGCAGTATTTT
CASSSYFTDTQYF
>TRBD2|TRBV18|.|TRBJ2-3|16
TGTGCCAGCTCACCGAGACTAGCGGGGAGCGCAGATACGCAGTATTTT
CASSPRLAGSADTQYF
>.|TRBV29-1|.|TRBJ2-1|12
TGCAGCGTAGCTAAACAGGGAATTGAGCAGTTCTTC
CSVAKQGIEQFF
>.|TRBV23-1|few|TRBJ2-7|13
TGCGCCAGCAGTCTGAGGGCTTCCTACGAGCAGTACTTC
CASSLRASYEQYF
>.|TRBV5-1|.|TRBJ2-7|12
TGCGCCAGCAGCTTGACGGTCTACGAGCAGTACTTC
CASSLTVYEQYF
>TRBD1|TRBV5-4|.|TRBJ1-2|15
TGTGCCAGCAGCTTGAGTCCAGGGGGAGGCAATGGCTACACCTTC
CASSLSPGGGNGYTF
>.|TRBV28|.|TRBJ1-2|15
TGTGCCAGCAGTTTTCCAACAGGTGGTAGGAGCTACTACACCTTC
CASSFPTGGRSYYTF
>TRBD1|TRBV4-1|.|TRBJ2-1|14
TGCGCCAGCAGCCTTGGACAGGGGGCGGTTGAGCAGTTCTTC
CASSLGQGAVEQFF
>TRBD2|TRBV5-6|.|TRBJ2-3|15
TGTGCCAGCACCTTCGGGGGACTAGCGGCTCATACGCAGTATTTT
CASTFGGLAAHTQYF
>.|TRBV6-1|.|TRBJ1-6|15
TGTGCCAGCAGTGAAGCAGACGATCGCGGTTCACCCCTCCACTTT
CASSEADDRGSPLHF
>.|TRBV10-1|.|TRBJ1-1|14
TGCGCCAGCAGTCGCGGGACGGTGACCACTGAAGCTTTCTTT
CASSRGTVTTEAFF
>.|TRBV5-6|.|TRBJ1-2|13
TGTGCCAGCAGCTTCGCCAGGGACTATGGCTACACCTTC
CASSFARDYGYTF
>.|TRBV27|.|TRBJ2-6|14
TGTGCCAGCAGTGACAACTCTGGGGCCAACGTCCTGACTTTC
CASSDNSGANVLTF
>.|TRBV4-1|.|TRBJ2-4|14
TGCGCCAGCAGCCAAGAGGTATCGAGTAACATTCAGTACTTC
CASSQEVSSNIQYF
>.|TRBV7-8|.|TRBJ1-2|14
TGTGCCAGCAGCCCCGGGAGGGGGAGGTATGGCTACACCTTC
CASSPGRGRYGYTF
>.|TRBV4-1|.|TRBJ1-1|14
TGCGCCAGCAGCCAAGACAGGAGGGACACTGAAGCTTTCTTT
CASSQDRRDTEAFF
>.|TRBV19|.|TRBJ1-3|15
TGTGCCAGTAGTACTCAAACAGGCTCTGGAAACACCATATATTTT
CASSTQTGSGNTIYF
>.|TRBV2|.|TRBJ1-1|14
TGTGCCAGCAGTGACAGGGAGGGGGGAACTGAAGCTTTCTTT
CASSDREGGTEAFF
>TRBD1|TRBV19|.|TRBJ2-2|14
TGTGCCAGTAGCGGGGACAGTTACACCGGGGAGCTGTTTTTT
CASSGDSYTGELFF
>.|TRBV7-9|.|TRBJ1-2|13
TGTGCCAGCAGCTTACTCGTTGACTATGGCTACACCTTC
CASSLLVDYGYTF
>.|TRBV2|.|TRBJ1-3|15
TGTGCCAGCAGTGACCGAGACAGGTCTGGAAACACCATATATTTT
CASSDRDRSGNTIYF
>TRBD2|TRBV5-1|once|TRBJ2-7|16
TGCGCCAGCAGCCCAGATAGCGGGGGGGCTCTAGACGAGCAGTACTTC
CASSPDSGGALDEQYF
>.|TRBV11-2|.|TRBJ1-2|11
TGTGCCAGCAGCCCTGGCAACAGGGTTTCTTTC
CASSPGNRVSF
>TRBD1|TRBV5-4|.|TRBJ1-2|16
TGTGCCAGCAGCTTGGGCCACAGGGGGCCTAACTATGGCTACACCTTC
CASSLGHRGPNYGYTF
>.|TRBV29-1|.|TRBJ1-2|10
TGCAGCGTTGCGGGGGAGGGCTACACCTTC
CSVAGEGYTF
>.|TRBV5-1|.|TRBJ2-1|13
TGCGCCAGCAGCTGGACAGCCGCCTATGAGCAGTTCTTC
CASSWTAAYEQFF
>.|TRBV15|.|TRBJ2-5|13
TGTGCCACCAGCAGAGGACTACAAGAGACCCAGTACTTC
CATSRGLQETQYF
>TRBD1|TRBV5-1|.|TRBJ1-1|12
TGCGCCAGCAGCGGAGGGACAGTTGAAGCTTTCTTT
CASSGGTVEAFF
>TRBD1|TRBV9|.|TRBJ1-1|13
TGTGCCAGCAGCGTTGAGGGGGCCACTGAAGCTTTCTTT
CASSVEGATEAFF
>.|TRBV7-7|.|TRBJ2-2|16
TGTGCTAGCAGCTTGGAGGCAGCTTCGAACACCGGGGAGCTGTTTTTT
CASSLEAASNTGELFF
>.|TRBV5-1|.|TRBJ1-6|15
TGCGCCAGCAGCTTGGCCGAGGGGGTGGGTTCACCCCTCCACTTT
CASSLAEGVGSPLHF
>TRBD2|TRBV13|once|TRBJ2-1|14
TGTGCCAGCAGCTTGCGGGGGGGTCAGAATGAGCAGTTCTTC
CASSLRGGQNEQFF
>TRBD2|TRBV6-4|.|TRBJ2-1|15
TGTGCCAGCAGTGACTCTAGCGGGGACTACAATGAGCAGTTCTTC
CASSDSSGDYNEQFF
>.|TRBV27|.|TRBJ2-7|14
TGTGCCAGCGGCTTCAGCGGGACAGGCGACGAGCAGTACTTC
CASGFSGTGDEQYF
>TRBD2|TRBV15|.|TRBJ2-1|18
TGTGCCACCAGCAGAGATCCTGTAGGGCTAGCGGGTCGGAATGAGCAGTTCTTC
CATSRDPVGLAGRNEQFF
>.|TRBV21-1|.|TRBJ2-7|14
TGTGCCAGCAGCAAAAGACTAGCGGCCTACGAGCAGTACTTC
CASSKRLAAYEQYF
>.|TRBV7-9|.|TRBJ1-2|13
TGTGCCAGCAGCTTAGCCAGTCGCGGCGGCTACACCTTC
CASSLASRGGYTF
>TRBD1|TRBV19|.|TRBJ1-5|15
TGTGCCAGTAGGATTGGACAGGGGATCGGTCAGCCCCAGCATTTT
CASRIGQGIGQPQHF
>TRBD2|TRBV11-2|.|TRBJ2-1|15
TGTGCCAGCAGCTTAGGACTAGCGGCGGACAATGAGCAGTTCTTC
CASSLGLAADNEQFF
>.|TRBV11-2|.|TRBJ1-2|15
TGTGCCAGCAGCTTAGCTGGGCTTTTGAACTATGGCTACACCTTC
CASSLAGLLNYGYTF
>.|TRBV21-1|.|TRBJ2-1|16
TGTGCCAGCAGCAAAGTACCAGGGGGCCCCTACAATGAGCAGTTCTTC
CASSKVPGGPYNEQFF